The 6 T cell receptor beta chains below all came from one sample that was sequenced in a study of metastatic and nonmetastatic thyroid tumors. Thyroid surgery was performed in patients who had received no treatment beforehand. TCRdb reprocessed the PCR reads using MiXCR. The sample records about 39,000 clones, under 20% being singletons. Sample: tumor tissue. These receptors were obtained from a female donor with papillary thyroid cancer or a benign thyroid nodule (not recorded which). Some clones in this sample may be carry-over from other donors' samples.

This clone appeared a few times. The V and J genes are TRBV12-3 or TRBV12-4 and TRBJ2-2; the D gene is possibly TRBD2 (5 bases). The CDR3 has 13 amino acids. The germline V and J ends were trimmed by 10 bases and 11 bases, with 20 bases remaining between them. The CDR3: CAIPPPLSGELFF. The DNA for the CDR3 is TGTGCCATACCGCCCCCTTTAAGCGGTGAGCTGTTTTTT.

This clone was picked up many times. The chain links TRBV7-3 to TRBJ2-1; possibly TRBD2 for D (6 bases). CDR1 SGHTA and CDR2 FQGTGA come from the germline V gene. V gave up 5 bases and J gave up 0 bases, with 14 bases separating them. The CDR3 has 16 amino acids. CDR3 residues: CASSRRPGLSYNEQFF. As DNA, the CDR3 is TGTGCCAGCAGCCGCAGGCCGGGACTCTCCTACAATGAGCAGTTCTTC.

This clone has at least ten counts. V usage is TRBV2 and J usage is TRBJ1-2; D is undetermined. Looked up from germline, CDR1 is SNHLY and CDR2 is FYNNEI. The CDR3 contains 13 residues. The V end lost 0 bases, the J end lost 8 bases, and 10 bases lay between the germline ends. This CDR3 reads CASSEARDHGYTF. CDR3 DNA sequence: TGTGCCAGCAGTGAAGCGCGTGACCACGGCTACACCTTC.

This clone was found many times. This chain joins TRBV6-2 or TRBV6-3 and TRBJ2-3; 9 nucleotides match TRBD1. Germline V gives CDR1 MNHEY, CDR2 SVGEGT. This CDR3 is 16 amino acids long. V dropped 6 bases and J dropped 2; count of bases not matched to a gene: 9. This CDR3 is CASSPLGQGVTDTQYF. The DNA of the CDR3 is TGTGCCAGCAGCCCCCTGGGACAGGGTGTCACAGATACGCAGTATTTT.

The chain is built from TRBV20-1 and TRBJ2-5; 10 bases are a match to TRBD2. Germline V gene data show CDR1 as DFQATT and CDR2 as SNEGSKA (reference sequence). The J segment lost 10 bases and the V segment lost 3 bases, leaving 23 bases of the junction unmatched. This CDR3 region has 18 residues. The CDR3 nucleotides are TGCAGTGCTAGTGTACTAGCGGGAAATAGAGGGGTTAAAGAGGGCCAGTACTTC. Protein product: CSASVLAGNRGVKEGQYF.

This clone was counted ten times or more. The rearrangement joins TRBV12-3 or TRBV12-4 to TRBJ1-5; 7 nucleotides line up with TRBD1. This CDR3 is built from 14 residues. Trimming took 4 bases from V and 6 from J; bases not matched to a gene: 6. This CDR3 is CASSSQGLGQPQHF. CDR3 DNA sequence: TGTGCCAGCAGTTCACAGGGGCTGGGTCAGCCCCAGCATTTT.